This TCR beta chain was recovered during a study of blood T cells in healthy people across ages. V lost 3 bases and J 4 bases, leaving 15 bases between the germline ends. The CDR3 consists of 15 residues. It was with a sample-barcoded 5' primer and a J-beta primer mix that a second PCR of about 7 to 12 cycles was run. TCRdb reprocessed the 5' RACE reads with MiXCR, giving one entry per CDR3 protein. The sample records about 800,000 distinct CDR3 sequences, roughly 25% being singletons. The table lists this clonotype with a few counts. These same records also appear under a second study, on T cells of mothers and their children. Per that study: Normalized overlap was always slightly, never significantly, higher in related than unrelated mother-child pairs.

The rearrangement joins TRBV12-3 or TRBV12-4 to TRBJ1-2; a possible D gene is TRBD1 (5 bases). Input material: blood. This sequence was found in a boy between 10 and 17 years old in good health. Here the CDR3 DNA reads TGTGCCAGCAGTTTGTCGGGGCAGGCCACCTATGGCTACACCTTC. Translation: CASSLSGQATYGYTF.